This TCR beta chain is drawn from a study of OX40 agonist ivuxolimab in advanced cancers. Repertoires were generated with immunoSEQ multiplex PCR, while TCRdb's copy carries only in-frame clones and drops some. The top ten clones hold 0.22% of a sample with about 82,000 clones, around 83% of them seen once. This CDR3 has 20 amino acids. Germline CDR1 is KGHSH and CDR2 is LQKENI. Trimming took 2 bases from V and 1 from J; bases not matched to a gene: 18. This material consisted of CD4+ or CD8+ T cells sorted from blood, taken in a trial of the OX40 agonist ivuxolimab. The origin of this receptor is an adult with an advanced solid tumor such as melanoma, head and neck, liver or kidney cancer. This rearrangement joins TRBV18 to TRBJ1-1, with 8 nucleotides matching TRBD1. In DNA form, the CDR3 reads TGTGCCAGCTCACCAAGGCGGCAGGGGGCGCCGAGGACTGAGAACACTGAAGCTTTCTTT. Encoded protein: CASSPRRQGAPRTENTEAFF.